This note documents a single T cell receptor (beta chain) sequence. The CDR3 spans 15 residues. Trimming stripped 1 base from V and 2 bases from J, with 12 bases between. Germline assignment: CDR1 SGHAT and CDR2 FQNNGV. The source of the sample is a study of blood T cell repertoires in COVID-19. The overall study: Samples came from the United States, Italy and Spain, spanning acute and convalescent COVID-19. PBMCs, B-cell-depleted T cells, or T cells were the source of the cDNA or gDNA that made up the material.

Original processing notes: By means of reference gene primer amplification, nucleated cell counts were estimated. This table comes from immunoSEQ multiplex PCR, and its TCRdb copy is limited to in-frame clones, with some not included. D and trimming come from the DNA, and the V and J calls and clone size come from that table. Found here are roughly 80,000 clones, roughly 78% of them singletons; the top ten hold less than 25%. The sequence came from a human donor in a cohort sampled during active COVID-19. The rearrangement joins TRBV11-2 to TRBJ2-7; D may be TRBD1 (6 bases). The sample consisted of peripheral blood. For the CDR3, the DNA is TGTGCCAGCAGCTTAGTCTGGGGGCGAGCCTACGAGCAGTACTTC. It translates to CASSLVWGRAYEQYF.